The T cell receptor beta chain under discussion was sequenced for a study of T cell responses to AZD1222 COVID-19 vaccine. Germline loops: CDR1 SQVTM, CDR2 ANQGSEA. The CDR3 is 11 residues long. Between the trimmed V and J ends, which lost 5 bases and 2 bases, there was a span of 6 bases. Sequencing was performed with immunoSEQ multiplex PCR; in TCRdb, only in-frame clones are kept and a portion is missing. The sample has 150,000 or so clones, about 89% seen once. The sequence was obtained from an adult in good health. This sample comprised peripheral blood, obtained on day 0 of AZD1222 vaccination. The chain is built from TRBV29-1 and TRBJ2-5; D uncertain. The DNA of the CDR3 is TGCAGCGTTTTACCGCAAGAGACCCAGTACTTC. Protein: CSVLPQETQYF.